This T cell receptor (beta chain) appears in the sequencing data of a study of blood T cell repertoires in COVID-19. Study in general: Specimens from acute and convalescent COVID-19 originated in the United States, Italy and Spain. PBMCs, B-cell-depleted T cells, or T cells provided the cDNA or gDNA that made up the material.

This clone came up once. In the original workflow: Reference gene primer amplification gave nucleated cell count estimates. Produced via immunoSEQ multiplex PCR; TCRdb's table is partial and in-frame only. The V and J calls and clone size come from that table; D and trimming were worked out from the DNA. The sample gives around 210,000 clones, just over 85% of which show up once; around 1.5% is in the top ten. The germline V gene has CDR1 WSHSY and CDR2 SAAADI. The CDR3 spans 13 residues. Trimming pared 7 bases from V and 4 bases from J, leaving 11 bases between. The sequencing input was peripheral blood. The J gene is TRBJ1-5, the V gene TRBV10-2; D is unclear. This receptor was identified in a man between 18 and 29 years old with active or convalescent COVID-19. The CDR3, as DNA: TGCGCCAGCACCACGGGAGGGAATCAGCCCCAGCATTTT. It codes for CASTTGGNQPQHF.